Detailed here is one TCR beta chain. What it binds is unknown. TCRdb's copy holds only in-frame clones and misses some; the assay was immunoSEQ multiplex PCR. The profile shows more than 150,000 clones, more than 80% of them singletons. The data originate from a study of T cell responses to AZD1222 COVID-19 vaccine. Study summary: Researchers grouped second doses given at about 4 or about 12 weeks into one pool. Whole-study results and caveats: At 160-218 and 743-854, vaccine-associated CD4 TCRs were dominant, and they spanned spike.

The CDR3 runs to 13 residues. Germline V CDR1 and CDR2: MGHRA, YSYEKL. V was trimmed by 2 bases and J by 6 bases, leaving 10 bases between them. V gene TRBV4-1 combines with J gene TRBJ1-2; D gene ambiguous. This TCR was sampled from an adult in good health. This specimen was peripheral blood, taken on day 0 of AZD1222 vaccination. The chain's CDR3 is CASSQRLLNGYTF. The CDR3 DNA is TGCGCCAGCAGCCAACGATTGTTAAATGGCTACACCTTC.